A selection of T cell receptor beta chains follows, all from one sample in a study of blood T cell repertoires in COVID-19. The method was immunoSEQ multiplex PCR; TCRdb's version includes in-frame clones alone and lacks a portion of them. In the table there are 200,000 to 250,000 clones, around 83% of which are singletons. The source material was peripheral blood. Receptors were obtained from a woman aged 65 to 85 with COVID-19, enrolled during active disease. Both conserved end residues are part of each CDR3.

TRBV19 | CASSWASGDYEQYF
TRBV19 | CAGKGEGTEAFF
TRBV19 | CASSTRRAADANTGELFF
TRBV27 | CASSLKGTYYSNQPQHF
TRBV28 | CASSIRARGSPLHF
TRBV5-1 | CASSFPGASEKLFF
TRBV24-1 | CATSDSTGQGADGYTF
TRBV10-1 | CASSDSGQGAGNEQFF
TRBV6-4 | CASRTEGTGELFF
TRBV18 | CASSPNIGLAYEQYF
TRBV12-1 | CASSPGRTAANTGELFF
TRBV6-1 | CASSEGRPSYSPLHF
TRBV28 | CASTTMFGTGYTEAFF
TRBV7-9 | CASSGGTGSLYEQYF
TRBV21-1 | CAIMLLRTGGTF
TRBV19 | CASSGQGISFNEQFF
TRBV5-6 | CASRPSGTASYGYTF
TRBV10-3 | CAITQTVNTEAFF
TRBV18 | CASSPPQGRNTEAFF
TRBV3-1/TRBV3-2 | CASSLRLAGGDTQYF
TRBV7-9 | CASSLTKGAVNYGYTF
TRBV6-5 | CASSRVVAGAYEQYF
TRBV11-3 | CASSSSGGYNEQFF
TRBV12-3/TRBV12-4 | CASLREGVYGYTF
TRBV24-1 | CATSDGGTSTDTQYF
TRBV27 | CASSLHLDRGRTGEKLFF
TRBV5-1 | CASSLSTGQNIQYF
TRBV24-1 | CATTRDRVTTNEKLFF
TRBV18 | CASSPIVGAETQYF